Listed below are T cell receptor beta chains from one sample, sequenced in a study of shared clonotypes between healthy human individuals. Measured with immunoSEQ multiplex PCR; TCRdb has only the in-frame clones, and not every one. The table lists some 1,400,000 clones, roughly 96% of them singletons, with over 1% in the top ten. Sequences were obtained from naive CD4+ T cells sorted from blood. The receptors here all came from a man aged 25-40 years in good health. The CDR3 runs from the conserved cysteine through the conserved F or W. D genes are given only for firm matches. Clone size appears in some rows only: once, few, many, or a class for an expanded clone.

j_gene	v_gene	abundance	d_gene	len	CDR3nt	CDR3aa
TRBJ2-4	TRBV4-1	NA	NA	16	TGCGCCAGCAGCCAAGCTGACAGCCTAGCCAAAAACATTCAGTACTTC	CASSQADSLAKNIQYF
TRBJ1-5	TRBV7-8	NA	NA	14	TGTGCCAGCAGCCAGGGATTTAGCAATCAGCCCCAGCATTTT	CASSQGFSNQPQHF
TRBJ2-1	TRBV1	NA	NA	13	TGCACCAGCAGCCAAGATCGCCGGGGGGCTCCGTTCTTC	CTSSQDRRGAPFF
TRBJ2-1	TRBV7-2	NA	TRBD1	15	TGTGCCAGCAGCCCACGACAGGGCTCCTACAATGAGCAGTTCTTC	CASSPRQGSYNEQFF
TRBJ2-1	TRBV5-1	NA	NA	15	TGCGCCAGCTCTGACAGGGAGGGGTCCTACAATGAGCAGTTCTTC	CASSDREGSYNEQFF
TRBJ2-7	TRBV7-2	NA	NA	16	TGTGCCAGCAGCTTAGCCCGGGCAGGATCCACGGAAGAGCAGTACTTC	CASSLARAGSTEEQYF
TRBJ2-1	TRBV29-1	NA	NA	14	TGCAGCGTTGTGTTGCAAGCCTCCTACAATGAGCAGTTCTTC	CSVVLQASYNEQFF
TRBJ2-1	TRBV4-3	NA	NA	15	TGCGCCAGCAGCCAAGGTCTGGGAGTCCCCAATGAGCAGTTCTTC	CASSQGLGVPNEQFF
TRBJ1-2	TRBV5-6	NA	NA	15	TGTGCCAGCAGCTTGGTCGACCGACAGGTGCTTGGCTACACCTTC	CASSLVDRQVLGYTF
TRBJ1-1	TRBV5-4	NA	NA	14	TGTGCCAGCAGCTTGGCCCGAAGGGCGGGTGAAGCTTTCTTT	CASSLARRAGEAFF
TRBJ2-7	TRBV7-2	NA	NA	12	TGTGCCAGCAGCTTACCCCTCTACGAGCAGTACTTC	CASSLPLYEQYF
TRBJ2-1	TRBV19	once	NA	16	TGTGCCAGTAGTCTAAGGGAGCGGATTCCCTACAATGAGCAGTTCTTC	CASSLRERIPYNEQFF
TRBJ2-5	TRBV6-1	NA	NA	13	TGTGCCAGCAGTACCAGGCACCCAGAGACCCAGTACTTC	CASSTRHPETQYF
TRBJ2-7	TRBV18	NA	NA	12	TGTGCCAGCTCACCAGAATCCTACGAGCAGTACTTC	CASSPESYEQYF
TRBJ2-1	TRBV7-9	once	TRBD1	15	TGTGCCAGCAGCTTATATGGGGGACAGGGCAATGAGCAGTTCTTC	CASSLYGGQGNEQFF
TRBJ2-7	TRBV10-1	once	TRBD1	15	TGCGCCAGCACTTACTCAGGGGGCGTTTCCTACGAGCAGTACTTC	CASTYSGGVSYEQYF
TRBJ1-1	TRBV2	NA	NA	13	TGTGCCAGCAGTGCATCGATGAACACTGAAGCTTTCTTT	CASSASMNTEAFF
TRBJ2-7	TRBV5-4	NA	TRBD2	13	TGTGCCAGCAGCTTGGGACTAGCGGAAGAGCAGTACTTC	CASSLGLAEEQYF
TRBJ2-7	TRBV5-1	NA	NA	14	TGCGCCAGCAGCTTGGATGGGGCTAGGTACGAGCAGTACTTC	CASSLDGARYEQYF
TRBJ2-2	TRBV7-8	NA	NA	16	TGTGCCAGCAGTCTTCCTCGGGACCCCTTCACCGGGGAGCTGTTTTTT	CASSLPRDPFTGELFF
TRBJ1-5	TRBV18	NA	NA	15	TGTGCCAGCTCTAGGGACCGACTAAGCAATCAGCCCCAGCATTTT	CASSRDRLSNQPQHF
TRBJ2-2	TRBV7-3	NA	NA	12	TGTGCCAGCAGCTTCCGATCTGGGGAGCTGTTTTTT	CASSFRSGELFF
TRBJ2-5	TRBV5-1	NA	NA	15	TGCGCCAGCAGCTTGGTCGTGCTGGGGAAAGAGACCCAGTACTTC	CASSLVVLGKETQYF
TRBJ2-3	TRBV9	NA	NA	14	TGTGCCAGCAGCGTAGCTACCAGGACAGATACGCAGTATTTT	CASSVATRTDTQYF
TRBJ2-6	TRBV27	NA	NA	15	TGTGCCAGCAGTTCGGGGGAACCTGGGGCCAACGTCCTGACTTTC	CASSSGEPGANVLTF
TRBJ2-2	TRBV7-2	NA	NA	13	TGTGCCAGCAGCGTCAGAGGGGTCGGGGAGCTGTTTTTT	CASSVRGVGELFF
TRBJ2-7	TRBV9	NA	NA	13	TGTGCCAGCAGCCCTTTGGACGGCTACGAGCAGTACTTC	CASSPLDGYEQYF
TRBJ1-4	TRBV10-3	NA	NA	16	TGTGCCATCAGTGCACGCAGGGAAGCAACTAATGAAAAACTGTTTTTT	CAISARREATNEKLFF
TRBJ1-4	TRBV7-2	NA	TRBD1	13	TGTGCCAGCAGCCCCGGGACAGGGTCGGAACTGTTTTTT	CASSPGTGSELFF
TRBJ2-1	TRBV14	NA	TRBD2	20	TGTGCCAGCAGCTTCCGACTAGCGGGGGCCTGGGGCCAGGAAAACAATGAGCAGTTCTTC	CASSFRLAGAWGQENNEQFF
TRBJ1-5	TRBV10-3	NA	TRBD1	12	TGTGCCTCACGACAGGGGGAGCAGCCCCAGCATTTT	CASRQGEQPQHF
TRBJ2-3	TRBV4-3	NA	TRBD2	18	TGCGCCAGCAGCCAACTACCCTCTAGCGGCATTACCACAGATACGCAGTATTTT	CASSQLPSSGITTDTQYF
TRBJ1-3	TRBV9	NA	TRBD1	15	TGTGCCAGCAGCGTAGGGGGGACAGGAGGAAACACCATATATTTT	CASSVGGTGGNTIYF
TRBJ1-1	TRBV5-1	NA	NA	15	TGCGCCAGCAGCACCGAACAGGGATTTTACACTGAAGCTTTCTTT	CASSTEQGFYTEAFF
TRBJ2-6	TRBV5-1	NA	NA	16	TGCGCCAGCAGCTATTCCCCTGTTGGCCAGACCAACGTCCTGACTTTC	CASSYSPVGQTNVLTF
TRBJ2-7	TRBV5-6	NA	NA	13	TGTGCCAGCAGCTTGGAGGGGGCCTACGAGCAGTACTTC	CASSLEGAYEQYF
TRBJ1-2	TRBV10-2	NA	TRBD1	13	TGCGCCAGCAGACTCGGACAGGGCTATGGCTACACCTTC	CASRLGQGYGYTF
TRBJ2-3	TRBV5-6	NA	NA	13	TGTGCCAGCAGCCTTAGACCCACAGATACGCAGTATTTT	CASSLRPTDTQYF
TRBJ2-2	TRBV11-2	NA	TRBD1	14	TGTGCCAGCAGGGGGACAGGGAACACCGGGGAGCTGTTTTTT	CASRGTGNTGELFF
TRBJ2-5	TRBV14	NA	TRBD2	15	TGTGCCAGCAGCCTCCTAGGCGGGGGAGAAGAGACCCAGTACTTC	CASSLLGGGEETQYF
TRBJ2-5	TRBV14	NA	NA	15	TGTGCCAGCAGCCAAGGATTGCGGATCCAAGAGACCCAGTACTTC	CASSQGLRIQETQYF
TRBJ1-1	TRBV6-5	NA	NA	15	TGTGCCAGCAGACCTACCCGTTCCAGGAACACTGAAGCTTTCTTT	CASRPTRSRNTEAFF
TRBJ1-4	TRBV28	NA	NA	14	TGTGCCAGCAGACTCGAACGGGTCACCGAAAAACTGTTTTTT	CASRLERVTEKLFF
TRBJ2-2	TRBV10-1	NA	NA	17	TGCGCCAGCAGTGAGAATCAAGGGGGCGCGGGGACCGGGGAGCTGTTTTTT	CASSENQGGAGTGELFF
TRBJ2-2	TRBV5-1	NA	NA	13	TGCGCCAGCAGCGAGGGGGTTTACGGGGAGCTGTTTTTT	CASSEGVYGELFF
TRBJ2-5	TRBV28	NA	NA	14	TGTGCCAGCAGTTTAACGGGAGTCCAAGAGACCCAGTACTTC	CASSLTGVQETQYF
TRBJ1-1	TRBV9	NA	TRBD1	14	TGTGCCAGCAGCTTGACAGGGGGCAACACTGAAGCTTTCTTT	CASSLTGGNTEAFF